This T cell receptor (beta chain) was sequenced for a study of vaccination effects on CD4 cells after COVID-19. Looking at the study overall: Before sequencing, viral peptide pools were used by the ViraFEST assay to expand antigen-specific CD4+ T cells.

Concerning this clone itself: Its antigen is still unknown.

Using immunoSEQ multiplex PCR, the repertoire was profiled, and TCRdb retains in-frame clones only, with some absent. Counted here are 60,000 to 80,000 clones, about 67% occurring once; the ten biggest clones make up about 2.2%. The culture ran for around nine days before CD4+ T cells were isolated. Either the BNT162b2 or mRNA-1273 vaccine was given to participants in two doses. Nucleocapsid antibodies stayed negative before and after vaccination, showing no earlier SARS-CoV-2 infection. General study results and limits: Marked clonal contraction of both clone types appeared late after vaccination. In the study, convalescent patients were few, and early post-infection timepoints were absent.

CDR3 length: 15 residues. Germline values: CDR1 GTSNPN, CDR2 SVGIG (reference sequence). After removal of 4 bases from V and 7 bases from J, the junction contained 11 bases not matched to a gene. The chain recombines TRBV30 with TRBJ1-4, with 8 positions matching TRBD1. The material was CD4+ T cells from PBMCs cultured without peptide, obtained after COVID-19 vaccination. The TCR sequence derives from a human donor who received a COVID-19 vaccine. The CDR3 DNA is TGTGCCTGGAATACCCGGACAGGGATTGCTGAAAAACTGTTTTTT. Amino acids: CAWNTRTGIAEKLFF.